These 30 T cell receptor beta chains were sequenced from one sample in a study of T-cell memory formation after mild COVID-19. A single record per CDR3 protein comes from TCRdb applying MiXCR to the 5' RACE reads. The data show around 440,000 distinct CDR3 sequences, 15% to 20% seen once. The sequenced material came from PBMCs or a T cell subset sorted from them (not recorded which). Receptors were obtained from an adult woman who had mild COVID-19 (a few samples of this study predate the infection). Cell type and time point are not known.

The chain links TRBV27 to TRBJ2-1; D is possibly TRBD2 (5 bases). The CDR3 sequence is 16 residues long. Germline V lookup: CDR1 MNHEY, CDR2 SMNVEV (reference sequence). With 0 bases removed from V and 8 bases from J, the gap between germline ends came to 17 bases. CDR3 region: CASSLSSTLALHEQFF. The CDR3, as DNA: TGTGCCAGCAGTTTATCCTCTACTCTAGCCCTACATGAGCAGTTCTTC.

This clonotype occurred many times. V and J are TRBV20-1 and TRBJ2-5; 11 bases line up with TRBD2. Germline V gene lookup returns CDR1 DFQATT and CDR2 SNEGSKA (reference sequence). CDR3 size: 15 residues. Trimming took 4 bases from V and 2 from J; bases not matched to a gene: 6. Here the CDR3 DNA reads TGCAGTGCTATGCCACTAGCGGGAGCACAAGAGACCCAGTACTTC. Protein: CSAMPLAGAQETQYF.

The chain uses TRBV12-3 or TRBV12-4 and TRBJ2-2, with D perhaps TRBD1 (5 bases). This CDR3 is 14 amino acids long. Trimming removed 4 bases from V and 4 bases from J, with 10 bases in between. As DNA, the CDR3 is TGTGCCAGCAGTTCGCGGACACTCACCGGGGAGCTGTTTTTT. Encoded protein: CASSSRTLTGELFF.

The V gene is TRBV10-3, the J gene TRBJ1-1; D not resolved. The CDR3 runs to 15 residues. V was shortened by 3 bases and J by 2 bases, with 13 bases between the two germline ends. Per germline, CDR1 ENHRY and CDR2 SYGVKD. The CDR3 here is CAISDRSGANTEAFF. The CDR3 region has the DNA TGTGCCATCAGTGACCGGTCGGGAGCAAACACTGAAGCTTTCTTT.

This clonotype was seen more than once but under ten times. The rearrangement uses TRBV7-2 and TRBJ1-1; possible D gene TRBD1, 6 bases. Per germline, CDR1 SGHTA and CDR2 FQGNSA. This CDR3 contains 13 residues. Trimming took 3 bases from V and 11 from J, leaving 16 bases between them. The CDR3 here is CASSFREGGNAFF. The DNA for the CDR3 is TGTGCCAGCAGCTTTCGGGAAGGGGGAAATGCTTTCTTT.

The J gene is TRBJ2-1, the V gene TRBV6-2 or TRBV6-3; 14 bases match TRBD2. Germline V lookup: CDR1 MNHEY, CDR2 SVGEGT. This CDR3 has 16 residues. The J segment lost 8 bases and the V segment lost 7 bases, leaving 10 bases of the junction unmatched. The CDR3 nucleotides are TGTGCCAGCACCGACGGACTAGCGGGAGGCGTTTATGAGCAGTTCTTC. It codes for CASTDGLAGGVYEQFF.

This clonotype was counted only a few times. The chain is built from TRBV9 and TRBJ2-1; TRBD2 matches at 11 bases. CDR3 length: 15 amino acids. Germline lookup yields CDR1 SGDLS and CDR2 YYNGEE. V dropped 0 bases and J dropped 6; count of bases not matched to a gene: 2. DNA for the CDR3: TGTGCCAGCAGCGTAGCGGGACTAGCGGTCAATGAGCAGTTCTTC. It is translated as CASSVAGLAVNEQFF. The full variable domain, rest sourced from reference TRBV9 and TRBJ2-1, is DSGVTQTPKHLITATGQRVTLRCSPRSGDLSVYWYQQSLDQGLQFLIQYYNGEERAKGNILERFSAQQFPDLHSELNLSSLELGDSALYFCASSVAGLAVNEQFFGPGTRLTVL.

In its sample, this clonotype was seen many times. This rearrangement joins TRBV18 to TRBJ2-3; 12 bases align to TRBD2. There are 15 residues in the CDR3. Germline V gene lookup returns CDR1 KGHSH and CDR2 LQKENI. The ends lost 6 bases at V and 3 bases at J; junction bases unmatched: 4. The CDR3 sequence: CASSPTSGSTDTQYF. CDR3 sequence (DNA): TGTGCCAGCTCGCCGACTAGCGGGAGTACAGATACGCAGTATTTT.

This clonotype has ten or more counts. The chain uses TRBV6-6 and TRBJ2-7, with D unclear. This CDR3 has 15 amino acids. Germline CDR1 and CDR2: MNHNY and SVGAGI (reference sequence). The V and J ends lost 8 bases and 5 bases respectively, with 22 bases between them. The CDR3 DNA follows: TGTGCCAGCGCCTCAACGGGTTACCTTTCCCACGAGCAGTACTTC. It yields the protein CASASTGYLSHEQYF.

This clonotype was observed a handful of times. The CDR3 nucleotides read TGTGCCAGCAGCTTACAAGGGAAGAACGAGCAGTACTTC. Protein product: CASSLQGKNEQYF. V is TRBV7-8 and J is TRBJ2-7; D unclear. The germline CDR1 and CDR2 sequences are SGHVS and FQNEAQ. Trimming took off 2 bases at V and 5 bases at J, with 10 bases between the two ends. This CDR3 has 13 amino acids. The whole variable domain, filled in from reference TRBV7-8 and TRBJ2-7, reads GAGVSQSPRYKVAKRGQDVALRCDPISGHVSLFWYQQALGQGPEFLTYFQNEAQLDKSGLPSDRFFAERPEGSVSTLKIQRTQQEDSAVYLCASSLQGKNEQYFGPGTRLTVT.

The chain has TRBV4-1 and TRBJ2-1; TRBD1 is a possible D gene (6 bases). Germline V CDR1 and CDR2: MGHRA, YSYEKL. Trimming shortened V by 6 bases and J by 0 bases, and 12 bases separated the two germline ends. CDR3 length equals 15 residues. In DNA form, the CDR3 reads TGCGCCAGCAGTCACCGGGACACCTCCTACAATGAGCAGTTCTTC. Translated: CASSHRDTSYNEQFF.

The chain combines TRBV4-1 with TRBJ1-1, with D maybe TRBD1 (5 bases). This CDR3 has 14 amino acids. V was cut by 0 bases and J by 6 bases, with 11 bases left in between. CDR1 MGHRA and CDR2 YSYEKL come from the germline V gene. The CDR3 protein is CASSQDAGDPEAFF. CDR3 DNA sequence: TGCGCCAGCAGCCAAGACGCCGGGGACCCTGAAGCTTTCTTT.

This clonotype appeared a few times. The rearrangement links TRBV5-1 to TRBJ2-3, with unresolved D. Trimming took 2 bases from V and 4 from J, leaving 11 bases between them. The CDR3 has 14 amino acids. From germline, CDR1 is SGHRS and CDR2 YFSETQ. CDR3 coding DNA: TGCGCCAGCAGCTTAGGACGATGGCCAGATACGCAGTATTTT. Amino acids: CASSLGRWPDTQYF.

V usage is TRBV7-6 and J usage is TRBJ2-1; 10 bases fit TRBD2. Germline CDR1 SGHVS, CDR2 FNYEAQ. This CDR3 region has 17 residues. The V segment lost 1 base and the J segment 1 base; nucleotides outside the gene matches: 4. CDR3 DNA sequence: TGTGCCAGCAGCTTAGTAGCTAGCGGGAGTTCCTACAATGAGCAGTTCTTC. Encoded protein: CASSLVASGSSYNEQFF.

The chain joins TRBV5-1 to TRBJ1-1, with 8 bases lining up with TRBD1. Germline V gene data show CDR1 as SGHRS and CDR2 as YFSETQ. V lost 4 bases and J lost 5; bases outside the gene matches: 7. This CDR3 has 14 amino acids. The CDR3 bases are TGCGCCAGCAGCATGACAGGGGCGGGAACTGAAGCTTTCTTT. This sequence encodes CASSMTGAGTEAFF.

V is TRBV18 and J is TRBJ1-2, with TRBD1 identical over 9 bases. Losses at the gene ends were 3 bases for V and 0 bases for J; bases not matched to a gene: 8. CDR1 and CDR2 from the germline V gene are KGHSH and LQKENI. This CDR3 spans 17 amino acids. The CDR3 DNA follows: TGTGCCAGCTCACCCCGGACAGGGGCGACAGCTAACTATGGCTACACCTTC. This translates into CASSPRTGATANYGYTF.

The chain is built from TRBV20-1 and TRBJ2-2, with 7 bases matching TRBD1. CDR3 length: 14 amino acids. The ends lost 3 bases at V and 7 bases at J; junction bases unmatched: 8. Germline lookup yields CDR1 DFQATT and CDR2 SNEGSKA (reference sequence). CDR3 region: CSARQQGVDGELFF. The CDR3 DNA is TGCAGTGCTAGGCAGCAGGGGGTAGACGGGGAGCTGTTTTTT.

The chain carries TRBV19 and TRBJ2-1; D unresolved. V lost 6 bases to trimming and J lost 6 bases, with 12 bases between them. CDR3 length: 13 residues. CDR1 is LNHDA and CDR2 is SQIVND in the germline V gene (reference sequence). The CDR3 loop reads CASSAVAGNEQFF. CDR3 bases: TGTGCCAGTAGCGCGGTGGCTGGCAATGAGCAGTTCTTC.

The V call is TRBV20-1, the J call TRBJ2-3; possible D gene TRBD1, 6 bases. Trimming left V 8 bases short and J 5 bases short, with 20 bases between. The CDR3 contains 14 residues. Germline assignment: CDR1 DFQATT and CDR2 SNEGSKA (reference sequence). The chain's CDR3 is CSSRDTHVGDTQYF. In DNA, the CDR3 is TGCAGTTCCCGGGACACCCATGTCGGAGATACGCAGTATTTT.

V and J are TRBV7-9 and TRBJ1-2, with D hard to call. The germline V gene encodes CDR1 SEHNR and CDR2 FQNEAQ (reference sequence). V was pared by 1 base and J by 6 bases, with 9 bases between. This CDR3 region has 13 residues. The CDR3 is CASSLGGEHGYTF. The CDR3 DNA is TGTGCCAGCAGCTTAGGGGGAGAGCATGGCTACACCTTC.

V usage is TRBV7-9 and J usage is TRBJ2-2; possible D gene TRBD2, 6 bases. This CDR3 region has 15 residues. CDR1 is SEHNR and CDR2 is FQNEAQ in the germline V gene (reference sequence). The V end was cut by 6 bases, the J end by 0 bases, with 11 bases between. For the CDR3, the DNA is TGTGCCAGCAGTTCGGGACTTACGAACACCGGGGAGCTGTTTTTT. Translation: CASSSGLTNTGELFF.

This clonotype was observed a few times. This chain joins TRBV6-2 or TRBV6-3 and TRBJ2-7; D gene unclear. The CDR3 runs 11 residues. The V and J ends lost 6 bases and 7 bases respectively, with 10 bases between them. Per germline, CDR1 MNHEY and CDR2 SVGEGT. The CDR3 nucleotides read TGTGCCAGCAGAACCCTGCGGGAGCAGTACTTC. Protein: CASRTLREQYF.

This clonotype was counted between two and nine times. The chain combines TRBV4-3 with TRBJ2-7; D is possibly TRBD2 (5 bases). Trimming shortened V by 0 bases and J by 5 bases, and 8 bases separated the two germline ends. The CDR3 covers 13 residues. The germline gives CDR1 LGHNA, CDR2 YSLEER. CDR3 DNA sequence: TGCGCCAGCAGCCAAGACAGGCGGGACGAGCAGTACTTC. Translation gives CASSQDRRDEQYF.

The rearrangement joins TRBV7-9 to TRBJ2-2; no definite D call. The CDR3 spans 14 residues. Per germline, CDR1 SEHNR and CDR2 FQNEAQ (reference sequence). The ends were cut back, 5 bases at V and 3 bases at J, with 10 bases in the middle. The CDR3 DNA reads as TGTGCCAGCAGCAACCCGAGACACACCGGGGAGCTGTTTTTT. This sequence encodes CASSNPRHTGELFF.

The count of this clonotype is one. CDR3 DNA: TGTGCCACCAGCACCGGACAGGCGGCCAGCGAGCAGTACTTC. It specifies CATSTGQAASEQYF. The chain is built from TRBV15 and TRBJ2-7; 7 bases map to TRBD1. Trimming took 4 bases from V and 6 from J; bases not matched to a gene: 9. The CDR3 length is 14 residues. Germline V gives CDR1 LNHNV, CDR2 YYDKDF (reference sequence).

This clonotype was seen a handful of times. The chain carries TRBV14 and TRBJ2-2; D might be TRBD1 (6 bases). Trimming shortened V by 3 bases and J by 7 bases, and 9 bases separated the two germline ends. This CDR3 has 13 residues. Per germline, CDR1 SGHDN and CDR2 FVKESK. The CDR3: CASSQRTVGELFF. CDR3 in DNA: TGTGCCAGCAGCCAGAGGACAGTCGGGGAGCTGTTTTTT.

The rearrangement links TRBV19 to TRBJ1-1; D remains unclear. Trimming took off 2 bases at V and 3 bases at J, with 7 bases between the two ends. Germline values: CDR1 LNHDA, CDR2 SQIVND (reference sequence). The CDR3 has 13 residues. The DNA for the CDR3 is TGTGCCAGTAGTATAAAGGAGGACACTGAAGCTTTCTTT. It codes for CASSIKEDTEAFF.

This clonotype was found a few times. V gene TRBV7-2 combines with J gene TRBJ2-5; D gene uncertain. The germline V gene has CDR1 SGHTA and CDR2 FQGNSA. V was trimmed by 8 bases and J by 8 bases, leaving 21 bases between them. The CDR3 extends over 14 amino acids. The CDR3 region is CASSSQAPDPTQYF. CDR3 sequence (DNA): TGTGCCAGCTCCTCTCAGGCTCCCGACCCTACCCAGTACTTC.

This clonotype showed up just a few times. V gene TRBV7-9 combines with J gene TRBJ1-6, with TRBD1 identical over 7 bases. CDR3 size: 14 residues. The V gene end was trimmed by 5 bases and the J gene end by 9 bases; junction bases not matched to a gene: 7. Germline loops: CDR1 SEHNR, CDR2 FQNEAQ (reference sequence). The chain's CDR3 is CASSLDRLTSPLHF. CDR3 sequence (DNA): TGTGCCAGCAGCCTGGACAGGCTTACTTCACCCCTCCACTTT. The full variable domain, completed using reference TRBV7-9 and TRBJ1-6, is DTGVSQNPRHKITKRGQNVTFRCDPISEHNRLYWYRQTLGQGPEFLTYFQNEAQLEKSRLLSDRFSAERPKGSFSTLEIQRTEQGDSAMYLCASSLDRLTSPLHFGNGTRLTVT.

The genes are TRBV3-1 and TRBJ1-1, with D hard to call. V lost 1 base, J lost 8 bases, and 11 bases lay in between. Germline-derived CDR1 and CDR2 are LGHDT and YNNKEL (reference sequence). This CDR3 has 13 amino acids. The chain's CDR3 is CASSQGRAREAFF. The CDR3 nucleotides are TGTGCCAGCAGCCAAGGCCGAGCGCGGGAAGCTTTCTTT.